This T cell receptor beta chain derives from a study of CD8+ T cells in alopecia areata (dated by TCRdb to 2017 to 2018). The study in broad terms: Treated patients were enrolled in an open-label pilot trial of oral tofacitinib at 5 to 10 mg twice daily for moderate-to-severe alopecia areata. Tofacitinib was administered for 6 to 18 months, and 6 months of follow-up off drug were then conducted to assess delayed response and recurrence. In treated patients, disease severity was measured using the SALT score, which gives the percentage of scalp surface area affected. To study T cell clonal expansion in alopecia areata, the researchers applied high-throughput TCRbeta sequencing to both the C3H/HeJ mouse model and human patients. On the human side, TCRbeta sequencing was run on scalp tissue and on sorted CD4+ and CD8+ peripheral blood T cells from healthy controls and from alopecia areata patients with either patchy or totalis/universalis disease. Patients on tofacitinib were biopsied at baseline and after 4 and 24 weeks of treatment, and several of the patients also had a later scalp biopsy. Scalp clonality was compared among normal scalp (n=4), patchy alopecia areata scalp (n=8), and alopecia totalis/universalis scalp (n=8). RNA was obtained with the PAXgene miRNA kit for fixed scalp, the miRNeasy kit for PBMCs, and the RNeasy kit for mouse skin. TCRbeta CDR3 regions were amplified by immunoSEQ multiplex PCR using 35 Vbeta forward and 13 Jbeta reverse primers.

The full study reports these points: Compared with mice, TCR sequences shared between patients were less clear, possibly partly because of HLA diversity across the patient population. Unlike mouse skin, where gammadelta T cells dominate, normal human skin contains resident alphabeta T cells that get sequenced too, which complicates analysis of the scalp TCR repertoire. Many expanded lesional clones persisted in scalp and blood during tofacitinib treatment, which may partly explain relapse after stopping treatment. Compared with normal scalp, lesional scalp had higher clonality and more expanded CD8+ clones, particularly in alopecia totalis/universalis, a pattern that suggests antigenic drive. Because the treated cohort was small and had just a single nonresponder, larger studies are needed to establish links between baseline CD8+ expansion and response. Scalp clonality and the number of expanded CD8+ clones among the top 100 scalp clones were significantly decreased by tofacitinib.

Based on the germline V gene (reference sequence), the CDR1 and CDR2 sequences are MNHEY and SMNVEV. Deletion took 10 bases off V and 8 bases off J, with a span of 24 bases between the germline ends. The CDR3, from cysteine to phenylalanine, totals 15 residues. The read is trimmed to its CDR3 DNA, 45 bases read in frame from base 1. The library was generated by the immunoSEQ multiplex PCR assay. RNA was extracted from all samples and reverse transcribed into cDNA, which served as template for TCR sequencing. SuperScript III was used for first-strand cDNA synthesis, primed with a 2:1 mix of oligo-dT and random hexamers. A synthetic immune receptor repertoire was used to assess amplification bias, and residual bias was removed computationally. The authors' analysis ran thus. Raw reads were preprocessed for error removal, and CDR3 was defined according to IMGT conventions as running from the conserved cysteine to phenylalanine. To get clonality, Shannon entropy was normalized by log2 of the number of productive unique TCRs and the result was subtracted from 1. Scalp TCRbeta sequences were cross-referenced with sorted blood CD4 and CD8 repertoires so that the CD4 or CD8 identity of scalp clones could be inferred. TCRdb holds this immuneACCESS table with in-frame rearrangements only. Some clones are missing; in checked studies, unresolved V genes explain under half, and the rest has no known cause. That table is the source of V, J and clone size, and D and trimming were worked out from the DNA. This sample comprises a few hundred thousand clones, about three fifths of them detected only once. The ten largest clonotypes hold around 0.92% of the sample.

This clone was seen once. Which antigen it targets is not known. Base-call qualities are not available, and no considerably larger clone is one nucleotide away. The treatment or condition label corresponds to: oral pan-JAK inhibitor, 5-10 mg twice daily. From alopecia areata patients, peripheral blood was collected along with lesional scalp punch biopsies. PBMCs were isolated by density centrifugation and stained for CD3, CD4 and CD8, and CD4+ and CD8+ T cells were sorted on a FACSAria. This clonotype was obtained from a human donor with alopecia areata. The specimen was CD4+ T cells sorted from blood, collected around week 54, from a patient treated with tofacitinib. This sequence uses TRBV27 and TRBJ2-1; a tentative D call is TRBD2 (5 bases match). The CDR3 corresponds to CATTHLARSIDEQFF. The DNA sequence is TGTGCCACTACCCATCTAGCCCGATCTATCGATGAGCAGTTCTTC.